The present T cell receptor beta chain was sequenced within a study of blood T cell repertoires in COVID-19. Study at large: Acute and convalescent COVID-19 specimens originated in the United States, Italy and Spain.

The CDR3 runs to 14 residues. The trim removed 3 bases at V and 5 bases at J, leaving 5 bases unmatched. Germline V gene sequence: CDR1 MNHEY, CDR2 SMNVEV (reference sequence). This clone showed up just a few times. Sequenced by immunoSEQ multiplex PCR; TCRdb stores in-frame clones only, minus some. The data hold some 300,000 clones, with approximately 89% observed a single time. The clonotype was recovered from a woman in her twenties or thirties who had recovered from COVID-19. The chain joins TRBV27 to TRBJ1-1; TRBD1 matches 8 bases. The sequenced material came from PBMCs or T cells enriched from blood (not recorded which). CDR3 bases: TGTGCCAGCAGTTTCTCCCGGACAGGGACTGAAGCTTTCTTT. It codes for CASSFSRTGTEAFF.